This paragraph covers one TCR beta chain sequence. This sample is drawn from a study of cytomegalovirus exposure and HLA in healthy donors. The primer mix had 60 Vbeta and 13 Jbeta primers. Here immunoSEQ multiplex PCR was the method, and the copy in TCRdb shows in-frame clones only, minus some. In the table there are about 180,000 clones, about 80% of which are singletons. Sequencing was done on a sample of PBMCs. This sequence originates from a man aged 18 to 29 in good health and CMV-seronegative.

The DNA for the CDR3 is TGTGCCAGCAGTTACTCGGTGACAGTACGAGTTGAAGCTTTCTTT. Amino acid sequence: CASSYSVTVRVEAFF. The chain has TRBV6-6 and TRBJ1-1, with D possibly TRBD1 on 5 matching bases. Germline-derived CDR1 and CDR2 are MNHNY and SVGAGI (reference sequence). This CDR3 comprises 15 residues. With 0 bases removed from V and 7 bases from J, the gap between germline ends came to 15 bases.